Listed below are T cell receptor beta chains from one sample, sequenced in a study of identical twins. TCRdb re-derived calls from the 5' RACE reads in MiXCR, one entry per CDR3 protein. In the table there are about 530,000 distinct CDR3 sequences, nearly 15% of which are singletons. This sample was also put to use in a study of yellow fever vaccine responses in identical twins.

What was sequenced was CD4+ T cells sorted from blood. Receptors originate from a woman aged 18-30 years in good health. CDR3s leave out the opening cysteine and the closing phenylalanine or tryptophan.

>TRBV5-1|TRBJ2-3
ASSGGQGAADTQY
>TRBV4-2|TRBJ1-1
ASSQDLGRAKNTEAF
>TRBV6-5|TRBJ2-1
ASSYSGLAGLDNEQF
>TRBV4-1|TRBJ2-7
ATRGGSSYEQY
>TRBV10-3|TRBJ1-5
AISGTGGLRPQH
>TRBV27|TRBJ2-1
ASSLRLAGGQYEQF
>TRBV25-1|TRBJ2-7
ASSALGHAFGQY
>TRBV12-3/TRBV12-4|TRBJ1-3
ASRDSAAGNTIY
>TRBV6-1|TRBJ2-6
ATKDLGSGANVLT
>TRBV20-1|TRBJ1-5
SARKLGGWRNQPQH
>TRBV4-1|TRBJ2-2
ASSQEGTTGELF
>TRBV12-3/TRBV12-4|TRBJ2-3
ASKVIDTQY
>TRBV10-3|TRBJ1-4
AISPGRDNEKLF
>TRBV12-3/TRBV12-4|TRBJ2-5
ASRYDIQETQY
>TRBV5-1|TRBJ2-3
ASRRSGTELSTDTQY
>TRBV20-1|TRBJ2-5
SARVAGGQETQY
>TRBV7-9|TRBJ1-1
ASTPAVSNTEAF
>TRBV5-4|TRBJ2-3
ASSAGDFTDTQY
>TRBV7-9|TRBJ1-3
ASSLMQSTIY
>TRBV19|TRBJ2-1
ASSTTSRGSYNEQF
>TRBV5-1|TRBJ2-1
ASSFRDRGLSEQF
>TRBV20-1|TRBJ1-4
SAPTRGFDEKLF
>TRBV12-3/TRBV12-4|TRBJ2-3
ASSLASWSTDTQY
>TRBV6-1|TRBJ1-1
ASILGGGGYTEAF
>TRBV14|TRBJ1-2
ASSQAPGAGNGYT
>TRBV5-1|TRBJ2-2
ASSLANTGELF
>TRBV3-1|TRBJ2-1
ASSQDRLGSSRF
>TRBV9|TRBJ2-7
ASSVESSPYEQY
>TRBV29-1|TRBJ1-3
SVRGLGGNTIY
>TRBV11-2|TRBJ2-5
ASSLGYRDLETQY
>TRBV5-1|TRBJ2-5
ASSSGGQETQY
>TRBV28|TRBJ1-2
ASSVLRWSYGYT
>TRBV20-1|TRBJ1-3
SARDPIRQGISGNTIY
>TRBV7-3|TRBJ2-5
ASSEAGGPGETQY
>TRBV6-1|TRBJ1-3
ASRELSGSGNTIY
>TRBV12-3/TRBV12-4|TRBJ1-1
ASTPGTVNTEAF
>TRBV5-6|TRBJ2-1
ASSLTGPSGWMSYNEQF
>TRBV27|TRBJ2-7
ASRRTGGDYEQY
>TRBV5-6|TRBJ1-1
ASSPGRYNTEAF
>TRBV7-6|TRBJ1-1
ASSLLVGFTEAF
>TRBV20-1|TRBJ2-2
SAKLAGGANTGELF
>TRBV6-1|TRBJ1-3
ASWTGSSSGNTIY
>TRBV12-3/TRBV12-4|TRBJ1-3
ASSLRLSAGNTIY
>TRBV12-3/TRBV12-4|TRBJ2-7
ASSSPQGYYEQY
>TRBV6-1|TRBJ1-4
ASSRGLANEKLF
>TRBV18|TRBJ1-5
ASSRNAQGSQPQH
>TRBV2|TRBJ2-5
ASSGEAVTLETQY
>TRBV25-1|TRBJ1-1
ASKGQKNTEAF
>TRBV2|TRBJ2-4
ASSEVGQGLAKNIQY
>TRBV7-2|TRBJ2-7
ASSAQYEQY
>TRBV20-1|TRBJ1-1
SARDLFRALDGRNTEAF
>TRBV29-1|TRBJ2-1
SVPKTGDPYNEQF
>TRBV5-1|TRBJ2-3
ASSFGAGGFTDTQY
>TRBV5-1|TRBJ2-3
ASSLGTGTSGDTQY
>TRBV29-1|TRBJ2-5
SGAEETQY
>TRBV5-1|TRBJ2-5
ASSPQGTYQETQY
>TRBV20-1|TRBJ1-2
SASVYGYT